The 10 T cell receptor beta chains reported below all come from one sample, sequenced in a study of OX40 agonist ivuxolimab in advanced cancers. Here immunoSEQ multiplex PCR was the method, and the copy in TCRdb shows in-frame clones only, minus some. The sample lists some 5,600 clones; around 81% were seen once. The specimen was CD4+ or CD8+ T cells sorted from blood, collected in a trial of the OX40 agonist ivuxolimab. The source is an adult with an advanced solid tumor such as melanoma, head and neck, liver or kidney cancer.

In its sample, this clone was seen a few times. The chain couples TRBV19 to TRBJ2-7, with 7 bases fitting TRBD1. The CDR3 is 13 residues long. Germline V gives CDR1 LNHDA, CDR2 SQIVND (reference sequence). After removal of 4 bases from V and 6 bases from J, the junction contained 6 bases not matched to a gene. CDR3 bases: TGTGCCAGTAGTACAACGACAGGGCGCGAGCAGTACTTC. Protein sequence: CASSTTTGREQYF.

This CDR3 is CASSPWSSRQSRANVLTF. In DNA form, the CDR3 reads TGTGCCAGCAGTCCGTGGAGCTCACGACAAAGTCGGGCCAACGTCCTGACTTTC. V gene TRBV6-4 combines with J gene TRBJ2-6; D remains ambiguous. The CDR3 runs to 18 residues. With 5 bases removed from V and 5 bases from J, the gap between germline ends came to 22 bases. The germline CDR1 and CDR2 sequences are MRHNA and SNTAGT.

V is TRBV19 and J is TRBJ1-4; D unresolved. Per the germline V gene, CDR1 is LNHDA and CDR2 is SQIVND (reference sequence). The CDR3 spans 16 residues. V gave up 4 bases and J gave up 6 bases, with 18 bases separating them. In DNA form, the CDR3 reads TGTGCCAGTAGTAGGGCGGCTCTGAAACTCGATGAAAAACTGTTTTTT. This encodes CASSRAALKLDEKLFF.

CDR3 region: CASSQVTGTHVSIYF. CDR3 in DNA: TGTGCCAGCAGCCAAGTAACCGGGACCCATGTCTCCATATATTTT. The chain has TRBV14 and TRBJ1-3; possibly TRBD1 for D (5 bases). The CDR3 is made up of 15 amino acids. The germline CDR1 and CDR2 sequences are SGHDN and FVKESK. V shed 1 base and J shed 11 bases, with 18 bases lying between them.

The CDR3 here is CASSLNGGELPTDTQYF. CDR3 nucleotides: TGTGCCAGCAGCTTAAACGGTGGGGAACTTCCCACAGATACGCAGTATTTT. The V call is TRBV11-2, the J call TRBJ2-3; D remains ambiguous. V was clipped by 2 bases and J by 2 bases, with 17 bases between them. This CDR3 has 17 residues. The germline V gene encodes CDR1 SGHAT and CDR2 FQNNGV.

V and J are TRBV5-1 and TRBJ2-3, with D hard to call. Trimming took off 0 bases at V and 2 bases at J, with 10 bases between the two ends. CDR1 is SGHRS and CDR2 is YFSETQ in the germline V gene. The CDR3 runs 15 residues. The chain's CDR3 is CASSLVDKVTDTQYF. CDR3 bases: TGCGCCAGCAGCTTGGTAGATAAGGTCACAGATACGCAGTATTTT.

The chain has TRBV11-1 and TRBJ2-3; 7 bases map to TRBD2. Trimming cost V 2 bases and J 3 bases; bases outside gene matches: 8. Germline V gives CDR1 SGHAT, CDR2 FQDESV (reference sequence). The CDR3 is 16 amino acids. As DNA, the CDR3 is TGTGCCAGCAGCTTATACTACGGGACTACTACAGATACGCAGTATTTT. Translation: CASSLYYGTTTDTQYF.

The V call is TRBV27, the J call TRBJ2-7; 10 nucleotides line up with TRBD1. The CDR3 length is 15 residues. Germline-derived CDR1 and CDR2 are MNHEY and SMNVEV (reference sequence). With V trimmed by 6 bases and J by 1 base, 6 bases remained unmatched. CDR3 amino acids: CASSSPGQGSYEQYF. The CDR3 bases are TGTGCCAGCAGCTCCCCGGGACAGGGGTCCTACGAGCAGTACTTC.

The V gene is TRBV19, the J gene TRBJ1-5; the D gene is possibly TRBD1 (5 bases). CDR1 is LNHDA and CDR2 is SQIVND in the germline V gene (reference sequence). This CDR3 is 14 amino acids long. Trimming cost V 5 bases and J 2 bases, with 10 bases left between them. The CDR3: CASSPMGGNQPQHF. The CDR3, as DNA: TGTGCCAGTAGTCCAATGGGGGGCAATCAGCCCCAGCATTTT.

The rearrangement joins TRBV7-3 to TRBJ2-2, with a weak D call TRBD2 (5 bases). The germline V and J ends were trimmed by 1 base and 5 bases, with 11 bases remaining between them. Germline lookup yields CDR1 SGHTA and CDR2 FQGTGA. The length of the CDR3 is 15 residues. CDR3 DNA sequence: TGTGCCAGCAGCTTAAATCTCCGGGGAACCGGGGAGCTGTTTTTT. Translated: CASSLNLRGTGELFF.